These 9 T cell receptor beta chains share one sample of origin, sequenced in a study of CXCR3-negative and CXCR3-positive naive CD8 T cells. The TRB cDNA libraries were prepared by 5' RACE with UMI labels. From its re-call of the 5' RACE reads, TCRdb lists each CDR3 protein once, without DNA. The listing contains around 140,000 distinct CDR3 sequences. The sequencing input was naive CXCR3- CD8+ T cells from blood. This sample's subset: CD45RO-CCR7+CD27+CD95- naive CD8+ T cells lacking CXCR3 (TNR3-). The origin of the receptors is a human donor in good health. Some clones in this sample may be carry-over from other donors' samples.

The rearrangement joins TRBV6-5 to TRBJ2-3. CDR3 length equals 11 residues. Germline loops: CDR1 MNHEY, CDR2 SVGAGI. The CDR3 region is CASSAGDTQYF.

The rearrangement links TRBV28 to TRBJ2-5; TCRdb returns TRBD2, unconfirmable since there is no DNA. The CDR3 contains 13 residues. The germline CDR1 and CDR2 sequences are MDHEN and SYDVKM. Here the CDR3 reads CASSLLGGSPQYF.

The gene calls are TRBV4-1 and TRBJ1-6. The CDR3 sequence is 14 residues long. Germline loops: CDR1 MGHRA, CDR2 YSYEKL. The CDR3 reads CASSQTGNNSPLHF.

V gene TRBV29-1 combines with J gene TRBJ2-5; absent DNA, TCRdb's TRBD2 call cannot be checked. This CDR3 region has 14 residues. Germline values: CDR1 SQVTM, CDR2 ANQGSEA. CDR3: CSVEDWATQETQYF.

The J gene is TRBJ1-6, the V gene TRBV29-1. Germline-derived CDR1 and CDR2 are SQVTM and ANQGSEA. This CDR3 has 13 amino acids. The CDR3 is CSVLDRKGSPLHF.

This sequence joins TRBV4-3 and TRBJ2-1; the TRBD1 assignment by TCRdb is unverifiable without DNA. The CDR3 has 15 amino acids. Germline CDR1 reads LGHNA; CDR2 reads YSLEER. The CDR3 loop is CASSHGQVPYNEQFF.

V and J are TRBV29-1 and TRBJ2-5; no DNA is available, so the TRBD1 call from TCRdb remains unchecked. Per the germline V gene, CDR1 is SQVTM and CDR2 is ANQGSEA. This CDR3 region has 14 residues. CDR3 region: CSVDRGRGRETQYF.

The chain is built from TRBV29-1 and TRBJ2-7; with no DNA, the TCRdb D assignment of TRBD1 cannot be verified. The germline V gene has CDR1 SQVTM and CDR2 ANQGSEA. The CDR3 totals 15 residues. CDR3 sequence reads: CSVTTGAMGSYEQYF.

The rearrangement joins TRBV5-1 to TRBJ2-1; the D gene TCRdb calls, TRBD1, cannot be checked with no DNA. Per the germline V gene, CDR1 is SGHRS and CDR2 is YFSETQ. This CDR3 comprises 16 residues. CDR3 in amino acids: CASSSLGQGLGNEQFF.